These 21 T cell receptor beta chains came from one sample sequenced in a study of blood T cells in healthy people across ages. PCR was performed a second time for about 6 to 11 cycles using a sample-barcoded 5' primer and a J-beta primer mix. From the 5' RACE reads, TCRdb called clonotypes with MiXCR, one entry per CDR3 protein. The sample records some 1.4 million distinct CDR3 sequences, approximately 40% being singletons. Specimen: blood. The receptor set was obtained from a woman between 18 and 29 years old in good health.

The CDR3 DNA reads as TGTGCCAGCACCCAAGGGGTTCCGACAGATACGCAGTATTTT. Translation gives CASTQGVPTDTQYF. This chain joins TRBV12-3 or TRBV12-4 and TRBJ2-3; a weak D match, TRBD1 (5 bases). This CDR3 is built from 14 residues. Trimming cost V 7 bases and J 3 bases, with 14 bases left between them.

This clonotype showed up just a few times. This rearrangement joins TRBV6-2 or TRBV6-3 to TRBJ2-6; TRBD2 aligns across 11 bases. This CDR3 has 17 residues. Germline CDR1 and CDR2: MNHEY and SVGEGT. The ends lost 7 bases at V and 0 bases at J; junction bases unmatched: 5. CDR3 residues: CASTGTSGISGANVLTF. CDR3 sequence (DNA): TGTGCCAGCACCGGGACTAGCGGTATCTCTGGGGCCAACGTCCTGACTTTC.

This chain connects TRBV9 to TRBJ2-3, with D perhaps TRBD2 (6 bases). The CDR3 totals 16 residues. The germline CDR1 and CDR2 sequences are SGDLS and YYNGEE. Trimming pared 1 base from V and 0 bases from J, leaving 12 bases between. This CDR3 reads CASSVFGGVSTDTQYF. The CDR3 coding sequence is TGTGCCAGCAGCGTATTCGGCGGGGTCAGCACAGATACGCAGTATTTT.

The chain couples TRBV12-3 or TRBV12-4 to TRBJ1-1, with 8 bases matching TRBD1. This CDR3 spans 13 amino acids. Trimming at V came to 6 bases and at J to 6 bases, leaving 6 bases not matched to a gene. This CDR3 is CASRTGAMAEAFF. Written as DNA, the CDR3 is TGTGCCAGCAGGACAGGGGCAATGGCTGAAGCTTTCTTT.

This sequence joins TRBV20-1 and TRBJ2-3; possible D gene TRBD1, 6 bases. This CDR3 is 13 amino acids long. With 5 bases removed from V and 4 bases from J, the gap between germline ends came to 13 bases. Per the germline V gene, CDR1 is DFQATT and CDR2 is SNEGSKA (reference sequence). The DNA for the CDR3 is TGCAGTGCTTCGGCAGGGGCCGCAGATACGCAGTATTTT. Its translation: CSASAGAADTQYF.

This chain uses TRBV10-2 with TRBJ2-1; D is undetermined. This CDR3 contains 17 residues. V lost 2 bases to trimming and J lost 0 bases, with 14 bases between them. Germline CDR1 is WSHSY and CDR2 is SAAADI. This CDR3 reads CASSEIKTASSYNEQFF. The CDR3 region has the DNA TGCGCCAGCAGTGAGATTAAGACGGCTAGCTCCTACAATGAGCAGTTCTTC.

This clonotype turned up a few times. The rearrangement joins TRBV25-1 to TRBJ2-1; TRBD2 might be the D (5 bases). Germline V gene data show CDR1 as MGHDK and CDR2 as SYGVNS. This CDR3 spans 14 amino acids. V was trimmed by 10 bases and J by 4 bases, leaving 17 bases between them. CDR3 sequence reads: CATSSVGSYNEQFF. The DNA of the CDR3 is TGTGCCACCTCGTCCGTGGGGAGTTACAATGAGCAGTTCTTC.

This clonotype has a handful of counts. The genes are TRBV7-9 and TRBJ1-4; a possible D gene is TRBD1 (6 bases). The CDR3 sequence is 15 residues long. Trimming left V 5 bases short and J 3 bases short, with 13 bases between. Germline V gives CDR1 SEHNR, CDR2 FQNEAQ (reference sequence). The CDR3 region has the DNA TGTGCCAGCAGCCCAGGGGCAGGGGCTAATGAAAAACTGTTTTTT. Amino acids: CASSPGAGANEKLFF.

V is TRBV20-1 and J is TRBJ2-1, with unresolved D. V was pared by 8 bases and J by 7 bases, with 24 bases between. This CDR3 is built from 15 residues. Per germline, CDR1 DFQATT and CDR2 SNEGSKA (reference sequence). CDR3 protein: CSYEPWPSERNEQFF. The CDR3 DNA follows: TGCAGTTACGAACCATGGCCCTCCGAAAGGAATGAGCAGTTCTTC.

There are a few counts of this clonotype. This rearrangement joins TRBV24-1 to TRBJ2-3; possibly TRBD1 or TRBD2 for D (6 bases each). Germline V CDR1 and CDR2: KGHDR, SFDVKD. The CDR3 sequence is 17 residues long. The V end was cut by 1 base, the J end by 1 base, with 14 bases between. For the CDR3, the DNA is TGTGCCACCAGTGATTTCCGGGGGCTGTCGGGCACAGATACGCAGTATTTT. Protein: CATSDFRGLSGTDTQYF.

Note on this clonotype: Compared with germline, one end of the junction differs, possibly owing to a read error. The rearrangement links TRBV7-9 to TRBJ1-2; D gene ambiguous. The CDR3 is 12 residues long. Germline loops: CDR1 SEHNR, CDR2 FQNEAQ (reference sequence). For the CDR3, the DNA is TGTGCCAGCAGCTTAGATCTCTATGACTACACCTTC. Translating gives CASSLDLYDYTF.

This clonotype was detected a few times. The chain uses TRBV27 and TRBJ2-7; possible D gene TRBD1, 6 bases. Germline assignment: CDR1 MNHEY and CDR2 SMNVEV (reference sequence). The CDR3 consists of 14 residues. V dropped 2 bases and J dropped 2 bases, with 10 bases sitting between them. The CDR3 DNA reads as TGTGCCAGCAGTTTAAGGGGGTCCACCTACGAGCAGTACTTC. It translates to CASSLRGSTYEQYF.

The table lists this clonotype with a few counts. V usage is TRBV7-3 and J usage is TRBJ2-1; 14 bases map to TRBD2. Losses at the gene ends were 4 bases for V and 4 bases for J; bases not matched to a gene: 3. This CDR3 has 16 amino acids. Germline V CDR1 and CDR2: SGHTA, FQGTGA. In DNA form, the CDR3 reads TGTGCCAGCAGCTACCGGACTAGCGGGGGGTACAATGAGCAGTTCTTC. As protein: CASSYRTSGGYNEQFF.

V is TRBV28 and J is TRBJ2-7, with D perhaps TRBD1 (6 bases). CDR1 MDHEN and CDR2 SYDVKM come from the germline V gene. The V end was cut by 7 bases, the J end by 1 base, with 29 bases between. The CDR3 is 19 amino acids. The chain's CDR3 is CASTPGRGHFITGSYEQYF. The CDR3 DNA reads as TGTGCCAGCACTCCTGGCAGGGGCCATTTTATTACAGGGTCCTACGAGCAGTACTTC.

This clonotype occurred many times. The gene calls are TRBV3-1 and TRBJ2-7, with 8 bases fitting TRBD2. The CDR3 runs to 14 residues. Germline CDR1 is LGHDT and CDR2 is YNNKEL (reference sequence). The V gene end was trimmed by 3 bases and the J gene end by 6 bases; junction bases not matched to a gene: 7. The chain's CDR3 is CASSQSPGGTEQYF. For the CDR3, the DNA is TGTGCCAGCAGCCAGTCCCCGGGGGGGACCGAGCAGTACTTC.

This clonotype was counted a few times. J is TRBJ2-3 and V is TRBV6-5; D remains unclear. Trimming took 8 bases from V and 5 from J, leaving 8 bases between them. CDR3 length: 11 amino acids. The germline V gene encodes CDR1 MNHEY and CDR2 SVGAGI. The CDR3 region is CASRHRDTQYF. CDR3 coding DNA: TGTGCCAGCCGACACCGAGATACGCAGTATTTT.

This clonotype was recorded many times. V gene TRBV10-3 combines with J gene TRBJ2-1, with TRBD2 identical over 9 bases. CDR3 length: 14 amino acids. Germline V lookup: CDR1 ENHRY, CDR2 SYGVKD. The trim removed 3 bases at V and 7 bases at J, leaving 4 bases unmatched. The CDR3 here is CAISDGTSKNEQFF. In DNA form, the CDR3 reads TGTGCCATCAGTGATGGGACTAGCAAGAATGAGCAGTTCTTC.

The chain uses TRBV12-3 or TRBV12-4 and TRBJ2-1, with 7 bases that match TRBD1. The CDR3 length is 14 residues. With V trimmed by 6 bases and J by 5 bases, 7 bases remained unmatched. The CDR3 loop reads CASSRQGGNNEQFF. The DNA for the CDR3 is TGTGCCAGCAGCCGACAGGGCGGCAACAATGAGCAGTTCTTC.

The chain is built from TRBV10-3 and TRBJ1-5, with 9 nucleotides matching TRBD1. The V gene end was trimmed by 10 bases and the J gene end by 0 bases; junction bases not matched to a gene: 10. Germline CDR1 and CDR2: ENHRY and SYGVKD. CDR3 size: 16 residues. This CDR3 reads CASRDRAGNSNQPQHF. The CDR3, as DNA: TGTGCCAGTAGGGACAGGGCGGGAAATAGCAATCAGCCCCAGCATTTT.

V gene TRBV6-6 combines with J gene TRBJ1-1; D uncertain. The germline CDR1 and CDR2 sequences are MNHNY and SVGAGI (reference sequence). Trimming removed 8 bases from V and 3 bases from J, with 16 bases in between. The CDR3 is 14 residues long. The CDR3: CASANADVDTEAFF. The CDR3 coding sequence is TGTGCCAGCGCCAATGCGGATGTGGACACTGAAGCTTTCTTT.

CDR3 region: CASSHSLRVDEQYF. CDR3 nucleotides: TGTGCCAGCAGCCATTCGCTCAGGGTTGATGAGCAGTACTTC. V gene TRBV7-2 combines with J gene TRBJ2-7; TRBD1 is a possible D gene (5 bases). The CDR3 extends over 14 amino acids. Germline V CDR1 and CDR2: SGHTA, FQGNSA. Deletions cut 5 bases from V and 7 bases from J, with 18 bases between.